The 25 T cell receptor beta chains listed next were all sequenced from one sample in a study of T cells in Graves' hyperthyroidism and ophthalmopathy. Amplified TCR beta CDR3 regions derived from RNA transcripts. HTBI primers drove first-round RT-PCR of the TCR CDR3. Using its own MiXCR run on the multiplex PCR reads, TCRdb lists one record per CDR3 protein. This sample yields hundreds of thousands of distinct CDR3 sequences, of which 16% are seen a single time; around 19% belongs to the top ten. Sequenced sample: blood. All receptors come from a woman aged 18-29 years with Graves' hyperthyroidism.

In its sample, this clonotype was seen many times. The genes are TRBV5-5 and TRBJ1-5, with 7 bases matching TRBD1. CDR3 size: 14 residues. Trimming at V came to 6 bases and at J to 2 bases, leaving 5 bases not matched to a gene. Germline loops: CDR1 SGHKS, CDR2 YYEKEE (reference sequence). This CDR3 is CASKGTVGNQPQHF. The CDR3 DNA follows: TGTGCCAGCAAAGGGACAGTTGGCAATCAGCCCCAGCATTTT. The variable domain in full, with the rest retrieved from reference TRBV5-5 and TRBJ1-5, is DAGVTQSPTHLIKTRGQQVTLRCSPISGHKSVSWYQQVLGQGPQFIFQYYEKEERGRGNFPDRFSARQFPNYSSELNVNALLLGDSALYLCASKGTVGNQPQHFGDGTRLSIL.

The rearrangement links TRBV5-1 to TRBJ2-3; 8 bases agree with TRBD2. The ends lost 7 bases at V and 3 bases at J; junction bases unmatched: 7. This CDR3 contains 14 residues. Germline assignment: CDR1 SGHRS and CDR2 YFSETQ. CDR3 protein: CASGPGGGTDTQYF. CDR3 in DNA: TGCGCCAGCGGCCCGGGAGGGGGAACAGATACGCAGTATTTT.

This clonotype was seen repeatedly, ten times or more. The chain carries TRBV20-1 and TRBJ2-1; no definite D call. CDR1 DFQATT and CDR2 SNEGSKA come from the germline V gene (reference sequence). Trimming stripped 2 bases from V and 4 bases from J, with 21 bases between. The CDR3 loop spans 17 amino acids. The CDR3 DNA is TGCAGTGCTAGAACCCGACATGGACGGAGCTTATACAATGAGCAGTTCTTC. The encoded protein is CSARTRHGRSLYNEQFF.

The rearrangement uses TRBV7-2 and TRBJ1-5, with no clear D. From germline, CDR1 is SGHTA and CDR2 FQGNSA. This CDR3 has 15 residues. With 1 base removed from V and 2 bases from J, the gap between germline ends came to 9 bases. In nucleotides, the CDR3 is TGTGCCAGCAGCTTAGGACGGATTCGCAATCAGCCCCAGCATTTT. Its protein is CASSLGRIRNQPQHF.

This clonotype has ten or more counts. The CDR3 loop reads CASSSSGQASVGAFF. The CDR3 region has the DNA TGCGCCAGCAGCTCGTCGGGACAGGCCTCAGTCGGAGCTTTCTTT. The genes are TRBV5-1 and TRBJ1-1; TRBD1 matches 8 bases. The CDR3 has 15 residues. The V segment lost 3 bases and the J segment 10 bases; nucleotides outside the gene matches: 14. The germline CDR1 and CDR2 sequences are SGHRS and YFSETQ.

Details on this clonotype: It is unclear where the CDR3 begins or ends on the DNA, so no DNA is shown, and the CDR3 is as TCRdb lists it. The chain couples TRBV29-1 to TRBJ2-7; the D call of TRBD1 is as the table states it, not checked on the DNA. Germline CDR1 SQVTM, CDR2 ANQGSEA. The CDR3 adds up to 14 amino acids, both ends counted. CDR3 in amino acids: CSVGPGQGVVKQYF.

V usage is TRBV10-3 and J usage is TRBJ2-1; a possible D gene is TRBD2 (7 bases). CDR1 is ENHRY and CDR2 is SYGVKD in the germline V gene. The CDR3 totals 14 residues. Trimming took off 4 bases at V and 6 bases at J, with 13 bases between the two ends. The CDR3 region is CAISGGGAGNEQFF. The CDR3 DNA reads TGTGCCATCAGTGGGGGGGGGGCAGGCAATGAGCAGTTCTTC.

The chain couples TRBV7-9 to TRBJ2-5, with 9 bases identical to TRBD1. CDR3 length: 16 residues. Trimming removed 4 bases from V and 2 bases from J; junction bases left unmatched: 8. The germline V gene encodes CDR1 SEHNR and CDR2 FQNEAQ (reference sequence). The CDR3 DNA is TGTGCCAGCAGCTACGAAAACAGGGGGCGGCAAGAGACCCAGTACTTC. The encoded protein is CASSYENRGRQETQYF.

Regarding this clonotype: The junction shows a germline mismatch at one end, possibly a read error. V is TRBV6-1 and J is TRBJ1-2; maybe TRBD1 (5 bases). This CDR3 is built from 13 residues. CDR1 and CDR2 from the germline V gene are MNHNS and SASEGT. CDR3 loop: CASIEQRGDGYTF. The CDR3 DNA follows: TGTGCCAGCATTGAACAGAGGGGCGATGGCTACACCTTC.

This clonotype was counted ten times or more. In nucleotides, the CDR3 is TGTGCCAGCAGGGCAGCGGGAGGGGTGGATACGCAGTATTTT. This translates into CASRAAGGVDTQYF. The chain employs TRBV12-3 or TRBV12-4 and TRBJ2-3, with TRBD2 matching 10 bases. Losses at the gene ends were 6 bases for V and 6 bases for J; bases not matched to a gene: 6. This CDR3 has 14 residues.

This clonotype showed up just a few times. The rearrangement uses TRBV6-2 or TRBV6-3 and TRBJ1-1; D is unclear. V lost 10 bases and J 4 bases, leaving 10 bases between the germline ends. There are 11 residues in the CDR3. The germline CDR1 and CDR2 sequences are MNHEY and SVGEGT. The CDR3 protein is CATYRGTEAFF. The CDR3 nucleotides are TGTGCCACGTACCGTGGCACTGAAGCTTTCTTT.

This clonotype was picked up many times. V and J are TRBV28 and TRBJ2-1, with D tentatively TRBD1 (5 bases). The germline V and J ends were trimmed by 1 base and 10 bases, with 8 bases remaining between them. The CDR3 totals 12 residues. Germline CDR1 is MDHEN and CDR2 is SYDVKM. The CDR3 region is CASSLYSGEQFF. The DNA for the CDR3 is TGTGCCAGCAGTTTATATTCAGGGGAGCAGTTCTTC.

This clonotype was seen many times. The chain couples TRBV11-2 to TRBJ1-1; D remains ambiguous. The CDR3 loop spans 17 amino acids. V was clipped by 3 bases and J by 4 bases, with 21 bases between them. Germline CDR1 and CDR2: SGHAT and FQNNGV. The CDR3 spells CASSFVRAVANGTEAFF. The CDR3 nucleotides are TGTGCCAGCAGCTTCGTGAGGGCGGTCGCGAACGGCACTGAAGCTTTCTTT.

This chain uses TRBV5-1 with TRBJ2-1, with 7 bases aligning to TRBD1. V shed 5 bases and J 1 base; nucleotides not matched to a gene: 6. Looked up from germline, CDR1 is SGHRS and CDR2 is YFSETQ. The CDR3 length is 15 residues. The DNA for the CDR3 is TGCGCCAGCAGAGTGACGGGACAGTCCTACAATGAGCAGTTCTTC. It is translated as CASRVTGQSYNEQFF.

This clonotype was seen a few times. V gene TRBV12-3 or TRBV12-4 combines with J gene TRBJ2-7, with D tentatively TRBD2 (6 bases). V lost 3 bases and J 1 base, leaving 13 bases between the germline ends. The CDR3 length is 15 residues. CDR3 nucleotide sequence: TGTGCCAGCAGTTTCGGGGGTTACCGTTCCTACGAGCAGTACTTC. Translating it yields CASSFGGYRSYEQYF.

This clonotype occurred many times. J is TRBJ2-1 and V is TRBV7-9; 10 bases align to TRBD1. V was pared by 8 bases and J by 6 bases, with 4 bases of the junction left unmatched. CDR1 and CDR2 from the germline V gene are SEHNR and FQNEAQ (reference sequence). This CDR3 is built from 13 residues. As DNA, the CDR3 is TGTGCCAGCCGACAGGGGGCTTTCAATGAGCAGTTCTTC. Translation: CASRQGAFNEQFF. Combining the CDR3 with reference TRBV7-9 and TRBJ2-1 gives the whole variable domain DTGVSQNPRHKITKRGQNVTFRCDPISEHNRLYWYRQTLGQGPEFLTYFQNEAQLEKSRLLSDRFSAERPKGSFSTLEIQRTEQGDSAMYLCASRQGAFNEQFFGPGTRLTVL.

This clonotype has a count of ten or more. The genes are TRBV12-3 or TRBV12-4 and TRBJ2-5; 12 positions agree with TRBD2. CDR3 size: 18 residues. V was clipped by 5 bases and J by 0 bases; unmatched bases: 10. The CDR3 region has the DNA TGTGCCAGCAGTCGGCGGACTAGCGGGATGACCTACCAAGAGACCCAGTACTTC. It encodes CASSRRTSGMTYQETQYF.

Only one count was recorded for this clonotype. The CDR3 DNA is TGTGCCAGCAGCCCAACCGGGACTAGCGGGACCTACAATGAGCAGTTCTTC. Translated: CASSPTGTSGTYNEQFF. V and J are TRBV7-9 and TRBJ2-1; 13 nucleotides match TRBD2. The ends lost 5 bases at V and 2 bases at J; junction bases unmatched: 6. CDR3 length: 17 amino acids. Germline CDR1 SEHNR, CDR2 FQNEAQ (reference sequence).

Ten or more counts support this clonotype. The chain employs TRBV6-1 and TRBJ2-3; 7 positions agree with TRBD1. CDR1 is MNHNS and CDR2 is SASEGT in the germline V gene. CDR3 size: 14 residues. J lost 2 bases, V lost 4 bases, and 3 bases had no gene match. The CDR3 region is CASSATGATDTQYF. The CDR3 DNA is TGTGCCAGCAGTGCTACAGGGGCCACAGATACGCAGTATTTT.

The chain has TRBV19 and TRBJ1-1; D not resolved. Germline V gene data show CDR1 as LNHDA and CDR2 as SQIVND (reference sequence). The CDR3 is 13 residues long. Trimming cost V 7 bases and J 5 bases, with 14 bases left between them. The CDR3 DNA sequence: TGTGCCAGTACTACGGGAGGGATGACTGAAGCTTTCTTT. This translates into CASTTGGMTEAFF.

This clonotype turned up a few times. The J gene is TRBJ2-7, the V gene TRBV20-1, with TRBD1 as a possible D gene (6 bases). The CDR3 spans 13 residues. Trimming shortened V by 1 base and J by 5 bases, and 12 bases separated the two germline ends. Germline-derived CDR1 and CDR2 are DFQATT and SNEGSKA (reference sequence). Here the CDR3 DNA reads TGCAGTGCTAGAGTCCGGCCAGGGGACGAGCAGTACTTC. Translation gives CSARVRPGDEQYF.

This clonotype was seen more than once but under ten times. This rearrangement joins TRBV24-1 to TRBJ1-5; D remains unclear. CDR3 length: 14 residues. Germline V CDR1 and CDR2: KGHDR, SFDVKD. V was cut by 4 bases and J by 5 bases, with 11 bases left in between. CDR3 amino acids: CATSDGRRYQPQHF. The CDR3 coding sequence is TGTGCCACCAGTGACGGACGGCGTTATCAGCCCCAGCATTTT.

This clonotype came up many times. The chain has TRBV6-2 or TRBV6-3 and TRBJ1-2; D is perhaps TRBD1 (5 bases). Germline CDR1 MNHEY, CDR2 SVGEGT. The CDR3 loop spans 14 amino acids. Between the trimmed V and J ends, which lost 2 bases and 3 bases, there was a span of 10 bases. Written as DNA, the CDR3 is TGTGCCAGCAGTTACCCCGGGACGCACTATGGCTACACCTTC. Translation gives CASSYPGTHYGYTF.

The genes are TRBV11-2 and TRBJ2-5; maybe TRBD1 (6 bases). CDR3 size: 14 residues. Germline CDR1 and CDR2: SGHAT and FQNNGV. V lost 5 bases, J lost 4 bases, and 14 bases lay in between. The CDR3 region is CASSADRSRETQYF. As DNA, the CDR3 is TGTGCCAGCAGCGCAGACAGGTCTCGAGAGACCCAGTACTTC.

This clonotype was counted ten times or more. The chain links TRBV12-3 or TRBV12-4 to TRBJ1-1; D is undetermined. The CDR3 covers 16 residues. V lost 0 bases and J lost 0, with 11 bases in between. The CDR3 sequence is CASSLAPGLLNTEAFF. CDR3 nucleotide sequence: TGTGCCAGCAGTTTAGCACCAGGACTCTTGAACACTGAAGCTTTCTTT.